Each of the 15 T cell receptor beta chains below was sequenced from the same sample in a study of T cells expressing NK-cell markers. Using the 5' RACE reads, TCRdb records one entry per CDR3 protein without DNA. The sample table includes roughly 150,000 distinct CDR3 sequences. The source material was blood T cells: a sorted CD56 or NKG2C T cell subset, CD4+ or CD8+ T cells, or bulk PBMC T cells (not recorded which). The source of these receptors is a woman aged 18-69 years in good health.

The rearrangement uses TRBV7-8 and TRBJ2-3. In germline, CDR1 is SGHVS, CDR2 FQNEAQ. The CDR3 sequence is 14 residues long. CDR3 in amino acids: CASSFSGYTDTQYF.

The chain uses TRBV7-2 and TRBJ1-6. The germline gives CDR1 SGHTA, CDR2 FQGNSA. The CDR3 extends over 14 amino acids. The CDR3 is CASGLSEINSPLHF.

The chain employs TRBV5-1 and TRBJ2-1; with no DNA, the TCRdb D assignment of TRBD2 cannot be verified. CDR3 length equals 15 residues. Germline-derived CDR1 and CDR2 are SGHRS and YFSETQ. The CDR3 region is CASSLSGSSYNEQFF. Complete variable domain (other parts from reference TRBV5-1 and TRBJ2-1): KAGVTQTPRYLIKTRGQQVTLSCSPISGHRSVSWYQQTPGQGLQFLFEYFSETQRNKGNFPGRFSGRQFSNSRSEMNVSTLELGDSALYLCASSLSGSSYNEQFFGPGTRLTVL.

The chain combines TRBV5-1 with TRBJ2-5; TCRdb designates TRBD2, a call that cannot be tested without DNA. Germline lookup yields CDR1 SGHRS and CDR2 YFSETQ. The length of the CDR3 is 16 residues. The CDR3 loop reads CASSSGRAGAEETQYF.

The chain combines TRBV20-1 with TRBJ2-1; there is no DNA to check the TCRdb D call of TRBD1. The germline gives CDR1 DFQATT, CDR2 SNEGSKA (reference sequence). This CDR3 comprises 15 residues. The CDR3 protein is CSVTTPGTGNNEQFF.

This chain uses TRBV29-1 with TRBJ1-1; TCRdb selects TRBD1, and the lack of DNA leaves this call unchecked. Germline loops: CDR1 SQVTM, CDR2 ANQGSEA. This CDR3 is built from 12 residues. CDR3 region: CSVGQGGTEAFF. Variable domain in full (rest from reference TRBV29-1 and TRBJ1-1): SAVISQKPSRDICQRGTSLTIQCQVDSQVTMMFWYRQQPGQSLTLIATANQGSEATYESGFVIDKFPISRPNLTFSTLTVSNMSPEDSSIYLCSVGQGGTEAFFGQGTRLTVV.

This chain joins TRBV7-6 and TRBJ2-2. This CDR3 is 13 amino acids long. Germline V lookup: CDR1 SGHVS, CDR2 FNYEAQ. The CDR3 loop is CASSTHNTGELFF.

This sequence joins TRBV5-1 and TRBJ1-1. The CDR3 covers 11 residues. Germline-derived CDR1 and CDR2 are SGHRS and YFSETQ. CDR3 in amino acids: CASHHGSEAFF.

CDR3 loop: CASSVAQGANTGELFF. The J gene is TRBJ2-2, the V gene TRBV9; TCRdb's D gene call, TRBD1, goes unchecked for lack of DNA. The CDR3 consists of 16 residues. Germline CDR1 SGDLS, CDR2 YYNGEE.

This sequence joins TRBV9 and TRBJ2-1; TCRdb outputs TRBD2, but without DNA this stays unchecked. The CDR3 sequence is 14 residues long. Germline V gene sequence: CDR1 SGDLS, CDR2 YYNGEE. The CDR3: CASSVVGTSFEQFF. Using reference TRBV9 and TRBJ2-1 for the parts outside the CDR3, the full variable domain is DSGVTQTPKHLITATGQRVTLRCSPRSGDLSVYWYQQSLDQGLQFLIQYYNGEERAKGNILERFSAQQFPDLHSELNLSSLELGDSALYFCASSVVGTSFEQFFGPGTRLTVL.

The CDR3 sequence: CASSRTSDRTDTQYF. The chain is built from TRBV7-2 and TRBJ2-3; TCRdb outputs TRBD2, but without DNA this stays unchecked. The germline V gene has CDR1 SGHTA and CDR2 FQGNSA. The CDR3 covers 15 residues.

The chain joins TRBV5-1 to TRBJ1-2. CDR1 and CDR2 from the germline V gene are SGHRS and YFSETQ. The CDR3 length is 15 residues. CDR3 sequence reads: CASSLGGGPSNGYTF.

This chain uses TRBV18 with TRBJ2-1; absent DNA, TCRdb's TRBD1 call cannot be checked. The CDR3 extends over 19 amino acids. Germline V gives CDR1 KGHSH, CDR2 LQKENI. The chain's CDR3 is CASSPARGQHAGSYNEQFF.

The V gene is TRBV20-1, the J gene TRBJ2-5; absent DNA, TCRdb's TRBD2 call cannot be checked. The CDR3 extends over 13 amino acids. Germline lookup yields CDR1 DFQATT and CDR2 SNEGSKA (reference sequence). The CDR3 sequence: CSARPAGGETQYF.

The chain employs TRBV9 and TRBJ2-2; TCRdb's D gene call, TRBD1, goes unchecked for lack of DNA. Germline assignment: CDR1 SGDLS and CDR2 YYNGEE. The CDR3 spans 15 residues. The CDR3 region is CASGSGQANTGELFF.